This TCR beta chain was sequenced for a study of identical twins. CDR3 length: 16 amino acids. CDR1 is MNHNS and CDR2 is SASEGT in the germline V gene. V gave up 7 bases and J gave up 4 bases; unmatched junction bases: 12. TCRdb re-analysed the 5' RACE reads in MiXCR, keeping a single row per CDR3 protein. The repertoire holds roughly 480,000 distinct CDR3 sequences, with approximately 25% as singletons. These data also formed part of another study, on T cells expressing NK-cell markers. That investigation notes: Repertoire data for TCR beta were derived from sorted T cells (CD3+CD56+NKG2C+, CD3+CD56+NKG2C- and CD3+CD56-NKG2C+). In roughly 6 donors, dominant CD3+CD56+NKG2C+ clones formed about 1.0-7.5% of CD8+ cells.

The sample was CD4+ T cells sorted from blood. This receptor was obtained from a woman between 18 and 29 years old in good health. The chain carries TRBV6-1 and TRBJ1-1, with TRBD1 matching 10 bases. CDR3 bases: TGTGCCAGCACCGAGATTTGGGACAGGGGCGGCACTGAAGCTTTCTTT. Amino acids: CASTEIWDRGGTEAFF.